The source of this T cell receptor beta chain is a study of blood T cell repertoires in COVID-19. Profiled with immunoSEQ multiplex PCR; TCRdb holds only in-frame clones, not every one. The table records more than 200,000 clones, over 80% of them present only once. The clonotype comes from a woman aged 18-35 years who had recovered from COVID-19. The sequencing input was PBMCs or T cells enriched from blood (not recorded which).

CDR3: CAISEKTSNQPQHF. In DNA, the CDR3 is TGTGCCATCAGTGAGAAGACAAGCAATCAGCCCCAGCATTTT. V is TRBV10-3 and J is TRBJ1-5; D call uncertain. The V gene's germline CDR1 is ENHRY and CDR2 SYGVKD. There are 14 residues in the CDR3. Trimming removed 2 bases from V and 1 base from J, with 6 bases in between.